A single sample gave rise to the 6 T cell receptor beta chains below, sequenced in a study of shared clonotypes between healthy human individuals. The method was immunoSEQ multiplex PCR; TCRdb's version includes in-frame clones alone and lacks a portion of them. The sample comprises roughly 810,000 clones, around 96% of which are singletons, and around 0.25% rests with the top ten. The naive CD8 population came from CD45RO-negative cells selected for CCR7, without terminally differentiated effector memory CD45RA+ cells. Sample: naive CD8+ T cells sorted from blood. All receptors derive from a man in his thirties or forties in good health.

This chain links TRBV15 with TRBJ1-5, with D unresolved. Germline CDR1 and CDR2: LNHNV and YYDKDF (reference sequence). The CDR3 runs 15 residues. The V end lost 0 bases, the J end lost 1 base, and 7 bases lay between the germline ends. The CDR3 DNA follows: TGTGCCACCAGCAGAGAGGGCACCAGCAATCAGCCCCAGCATTTT. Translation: CATSREGTSNQPQHF. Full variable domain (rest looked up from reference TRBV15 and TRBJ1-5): DAMVIQNPRYQVTQFGKPVTLSCSQTLNHNVMYWYQQKSSQAPKLLFHYYDKDFNNEADTPDNFQSRRPNTSFCFLDIRSPGLGDTAMYLCATSREGTSNQPQHFGDGTRLSIL.

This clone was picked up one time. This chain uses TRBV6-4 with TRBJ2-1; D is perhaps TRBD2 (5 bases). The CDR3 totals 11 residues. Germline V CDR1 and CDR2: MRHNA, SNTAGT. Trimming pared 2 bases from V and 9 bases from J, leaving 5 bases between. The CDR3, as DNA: TGTGCCAGCAGTGACGGAGGTGAGCAGTTCTTC. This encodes CASSDGGEQFF.

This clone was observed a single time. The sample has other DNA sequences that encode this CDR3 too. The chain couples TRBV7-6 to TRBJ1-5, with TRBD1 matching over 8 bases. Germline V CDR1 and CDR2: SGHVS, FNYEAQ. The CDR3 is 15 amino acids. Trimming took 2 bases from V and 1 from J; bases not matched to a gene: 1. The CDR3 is CASSLRQGSNQPQHF. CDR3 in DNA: TGTGCCAGCAGCTTACGACAGGGGAGCAATCAGCCCCAGCATTTT.

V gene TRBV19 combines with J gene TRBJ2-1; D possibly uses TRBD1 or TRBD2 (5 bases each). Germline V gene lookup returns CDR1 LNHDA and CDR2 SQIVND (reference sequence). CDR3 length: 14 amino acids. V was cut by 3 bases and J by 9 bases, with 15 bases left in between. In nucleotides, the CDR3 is TGTGCCAGTAGTATCAAGGGGAGTAGCACTGAGCAGTTCTTC. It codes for CASSIKGSSTEQFF.

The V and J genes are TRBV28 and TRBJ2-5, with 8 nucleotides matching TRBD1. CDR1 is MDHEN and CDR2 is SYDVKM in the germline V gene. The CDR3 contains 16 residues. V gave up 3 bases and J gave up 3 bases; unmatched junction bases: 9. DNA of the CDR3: TGTGCCAGCAGTTTTATAGGCAGGGGGCTTGAAGAGACCCAGTACTTC. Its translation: CASSFIGRGLEETQYF.

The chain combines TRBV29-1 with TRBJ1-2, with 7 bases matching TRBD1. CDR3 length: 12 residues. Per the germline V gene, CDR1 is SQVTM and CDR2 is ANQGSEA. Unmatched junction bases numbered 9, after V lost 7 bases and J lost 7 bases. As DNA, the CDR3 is TGCAGCGCCCGAGGGGGCGGGGGTGGCTACACCTTC. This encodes CSARGGGGGYTF.